The sequence of this T cell receptor beta chain was determined in a study of T cells in Graves' hyperthyroidism and ophthalmopathy. Across the study: Peripheral blood draws took place at initial diagnosis, ahead of any treatment.

The definition of stable Graves' hyperthyroidism was no ophthalmopathy progression within 18 months. Patients were excluded because of uncontrolled infection, other autoimmune disease, pregnancy or lactation. The source material, RNA transcripts, was used to amplify TCR beta CDR3 regions. HTBI primers were used for first-round RT-PCR of the TCR CDR3. TCRdb re-derived calls from the multiplex PCR reads in MiXCR, one entry per CDR3 protein. The repertoire holds about half a million distinct CDR3 sequences, with about a fifth as singletons. Trimming cost V 7 bases and J 2 bases, with 14 bases left between them. From germline, CDR1 is MNHEY and CDR2 SMNVEV (reference sequence). The CDR3 loop spans 14 amino acids. This clonotype was seen repeatedly, ten times or more.

This TCR was sampled from a man younger than 35 with Graves' hyperthyroidism. V usage is TRBV27 and J usage is TRBJ1-1; D remains unclear. The sequenced material came from blood. The CDR3 here is CASNKPGANTEAFF. DNA for the CDR3: TGTGCCAGCAATAAACCGGGAGCTAACACTGAAGCTTTCTTT.